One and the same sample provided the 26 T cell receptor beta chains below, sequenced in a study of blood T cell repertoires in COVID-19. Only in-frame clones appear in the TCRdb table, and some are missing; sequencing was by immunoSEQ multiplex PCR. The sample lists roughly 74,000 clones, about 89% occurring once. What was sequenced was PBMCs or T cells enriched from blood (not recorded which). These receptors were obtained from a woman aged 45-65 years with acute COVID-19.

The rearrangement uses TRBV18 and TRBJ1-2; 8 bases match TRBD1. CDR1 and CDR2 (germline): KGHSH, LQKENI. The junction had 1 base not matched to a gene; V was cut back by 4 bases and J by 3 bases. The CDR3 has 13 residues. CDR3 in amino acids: CASSQQGDYGYTF. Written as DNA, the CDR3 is TGTGCCAGCTCACAACAGGGGGACTATGGCTACACCTTC.

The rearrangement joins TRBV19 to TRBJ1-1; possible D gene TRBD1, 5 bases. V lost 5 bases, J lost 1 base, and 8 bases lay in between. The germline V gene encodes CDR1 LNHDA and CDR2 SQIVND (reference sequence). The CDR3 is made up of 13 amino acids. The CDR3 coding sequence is TGTGCCAGTAGTGACAGTCGGAACACTGAAGCTTTCTTT. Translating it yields CASSDSRNTEAFF.

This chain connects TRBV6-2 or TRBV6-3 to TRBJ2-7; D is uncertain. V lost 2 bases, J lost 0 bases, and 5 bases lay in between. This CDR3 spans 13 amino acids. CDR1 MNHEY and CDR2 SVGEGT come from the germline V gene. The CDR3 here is CASSYTGSYEQYF. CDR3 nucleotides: TGTGCCAGCAGTTACACCGGCTCCTACGAGCAGTACTTC.

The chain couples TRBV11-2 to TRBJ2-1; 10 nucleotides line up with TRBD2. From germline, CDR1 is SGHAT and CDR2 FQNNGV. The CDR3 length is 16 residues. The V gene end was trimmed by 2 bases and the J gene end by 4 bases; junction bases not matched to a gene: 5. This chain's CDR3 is CASSLPTSGAYNEQFF. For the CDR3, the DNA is TGTGCCAGCAGCTTACCTACTAGCGGGGCATACAATGAGCAGTTCTTC.

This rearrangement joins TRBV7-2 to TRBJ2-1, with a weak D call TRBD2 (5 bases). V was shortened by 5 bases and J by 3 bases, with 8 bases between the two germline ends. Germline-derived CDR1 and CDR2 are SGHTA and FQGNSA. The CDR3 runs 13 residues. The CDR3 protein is CASSHGVYNEQFF. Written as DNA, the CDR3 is TGTGCCAGCAGCCACGGGGTCTACAATGAGCAGTTCTTC.

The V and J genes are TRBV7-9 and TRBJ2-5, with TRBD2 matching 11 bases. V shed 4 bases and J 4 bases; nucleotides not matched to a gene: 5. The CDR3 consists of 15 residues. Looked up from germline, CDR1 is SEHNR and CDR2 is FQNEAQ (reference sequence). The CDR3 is CASSYVGLAGETQYF. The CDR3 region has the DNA TGTGCCAGCAGCTACGTAGGACTAGCGGGAGAGACCCAGTACTTC.

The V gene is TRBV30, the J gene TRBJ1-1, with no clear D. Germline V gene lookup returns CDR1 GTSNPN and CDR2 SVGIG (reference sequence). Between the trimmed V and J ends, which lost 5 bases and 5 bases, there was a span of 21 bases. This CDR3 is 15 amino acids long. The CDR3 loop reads CAWGSREALGTEAFF. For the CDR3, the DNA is TGTGCCTGGGGAAGCCGGGAAGCCCTGGGGACTGAAGCTTTCTTT.

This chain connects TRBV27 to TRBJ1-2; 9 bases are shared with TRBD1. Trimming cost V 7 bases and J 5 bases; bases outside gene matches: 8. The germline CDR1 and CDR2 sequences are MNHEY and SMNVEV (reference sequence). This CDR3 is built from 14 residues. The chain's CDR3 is CASKATGTGYGYTF. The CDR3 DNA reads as TGTGCCAGCAAGGCGACCGGGACAGGGTATGGCTACACCTTC.

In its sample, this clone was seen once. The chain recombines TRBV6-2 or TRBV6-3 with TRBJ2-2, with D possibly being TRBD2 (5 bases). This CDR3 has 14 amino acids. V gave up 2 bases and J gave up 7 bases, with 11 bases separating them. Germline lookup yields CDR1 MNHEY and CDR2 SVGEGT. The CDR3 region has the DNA TGTGCCAGCAGTTACACCCCGAGCGGCGGGGAGCTGTTTTTT. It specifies CASSYTPSGGELFF.

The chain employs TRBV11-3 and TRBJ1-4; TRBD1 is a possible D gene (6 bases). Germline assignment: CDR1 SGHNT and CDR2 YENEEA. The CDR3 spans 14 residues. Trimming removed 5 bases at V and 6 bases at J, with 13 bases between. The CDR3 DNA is TGTGCCAGCAGCCAACAGGGTTCGGATGAAAAACTGTTTTTT. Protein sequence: CASSQQGSDEKLFF.

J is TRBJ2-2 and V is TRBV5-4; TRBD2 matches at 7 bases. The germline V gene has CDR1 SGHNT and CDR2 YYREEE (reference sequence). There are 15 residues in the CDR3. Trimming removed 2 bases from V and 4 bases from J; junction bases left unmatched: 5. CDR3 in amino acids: CASSLWRESTGELFF. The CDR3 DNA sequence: TGTGCCAGCAGCTTATGGCGGGAGAGCACCGGGGAGCTGTTTTTT.

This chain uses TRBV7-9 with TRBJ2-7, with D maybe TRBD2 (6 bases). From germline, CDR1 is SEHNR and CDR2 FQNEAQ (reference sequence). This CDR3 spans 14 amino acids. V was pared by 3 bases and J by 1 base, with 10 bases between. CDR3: CASSFMGGSYEQYF. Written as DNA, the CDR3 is TGTGCCAGCAGCTTCATGGGGGGATCCTACGAGCAGTACTTC.

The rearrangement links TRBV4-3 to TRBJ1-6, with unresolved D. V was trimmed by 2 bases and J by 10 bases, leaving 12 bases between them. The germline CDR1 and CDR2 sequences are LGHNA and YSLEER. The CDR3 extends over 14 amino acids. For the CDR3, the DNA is TGCGCCAGCAGCCAACATCGGGGAGAGTCACCCCTCCACTTT. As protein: CASSQHRGESPLHF.

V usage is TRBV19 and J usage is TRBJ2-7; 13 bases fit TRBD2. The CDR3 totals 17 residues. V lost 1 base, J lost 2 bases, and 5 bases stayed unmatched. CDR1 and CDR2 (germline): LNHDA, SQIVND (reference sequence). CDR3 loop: CASSIAGLAGVPYEQYF. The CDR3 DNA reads TGTGCCAGTAGTATAGCCGGACTAGCGGGAGTACCCTACGAGCAGTACTTC.

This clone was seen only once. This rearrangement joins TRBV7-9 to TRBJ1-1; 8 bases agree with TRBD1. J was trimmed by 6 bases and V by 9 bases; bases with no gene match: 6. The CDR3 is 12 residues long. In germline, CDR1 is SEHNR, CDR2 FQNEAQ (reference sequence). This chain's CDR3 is CASGQGDAEAFF. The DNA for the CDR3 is TGTGCCAGTGGACAGGGAGACGCTGAAGCTTTCTTT.

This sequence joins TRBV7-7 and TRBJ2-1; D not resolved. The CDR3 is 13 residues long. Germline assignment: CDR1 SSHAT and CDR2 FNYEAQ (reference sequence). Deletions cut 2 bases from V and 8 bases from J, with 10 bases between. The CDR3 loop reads CASSLSLNDEQFF. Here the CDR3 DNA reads TGTGCCAGCAGCTTATCACTCAACGATGAGCAGTTCTTC.

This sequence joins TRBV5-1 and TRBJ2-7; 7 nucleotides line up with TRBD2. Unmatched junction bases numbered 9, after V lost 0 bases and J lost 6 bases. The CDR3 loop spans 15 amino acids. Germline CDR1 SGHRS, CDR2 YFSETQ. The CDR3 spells CASSLAPAGEGEQYF. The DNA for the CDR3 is TGCGCCAGCAGCTTGGCCCCGGCGGGAGAGGGCGAGCAGTACTTC.

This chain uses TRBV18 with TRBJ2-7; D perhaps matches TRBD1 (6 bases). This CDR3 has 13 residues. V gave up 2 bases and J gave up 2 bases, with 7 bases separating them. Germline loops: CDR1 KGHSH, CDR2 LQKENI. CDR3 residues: CASSPRQAYEQYF. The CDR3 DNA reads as TGTGCCAGCTCACCAAGACAGGCCTACGAGCAGTACTTC. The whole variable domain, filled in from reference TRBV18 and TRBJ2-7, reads NAGVMQNPRHLVRRRGQEARLRCSPMKGHSHVYWYRQLPEEGLKFMVYLQKENIIDESGMPKERFSAEFPKEGPSILRIQQVVRGDSAAYFCASSPRQAYEQYFGPGTRLTVT.

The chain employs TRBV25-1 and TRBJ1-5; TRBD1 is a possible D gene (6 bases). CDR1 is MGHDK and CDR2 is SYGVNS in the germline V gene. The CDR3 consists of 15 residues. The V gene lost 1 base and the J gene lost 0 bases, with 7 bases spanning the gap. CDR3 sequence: CASSEWTDSNQPQHF. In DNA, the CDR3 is TGTGCCAGCAGTGAATGGACAGATAGCAATCAGCCCCAGCATTTT.

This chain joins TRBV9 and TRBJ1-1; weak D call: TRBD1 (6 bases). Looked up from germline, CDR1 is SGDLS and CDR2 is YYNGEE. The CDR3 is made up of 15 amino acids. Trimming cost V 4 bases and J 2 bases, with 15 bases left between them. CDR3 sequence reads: CASSSGIQGNTEAFF. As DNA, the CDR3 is TGTGCCAGCAGCTCAGGGATACAGGGCAACACTGAAGCTTTCTTT.

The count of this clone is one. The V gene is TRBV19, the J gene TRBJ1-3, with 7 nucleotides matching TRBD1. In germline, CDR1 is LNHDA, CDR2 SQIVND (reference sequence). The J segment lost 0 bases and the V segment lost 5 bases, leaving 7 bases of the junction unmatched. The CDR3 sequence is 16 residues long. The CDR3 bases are TGTGCCAGTAGTGTAACAGGGGCGAACTCTGGAAACACCATATATTTT. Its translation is CASSVTGANSGNTIYF.

DNA of the CDR3: TGTGCCAGCAGCCAAGATCGGGGGATGGCTGGCTACACCTTC. This translates into CASSQDRGMAGYTF. The gene calls are TRBV4-2 and TRBJ1-2; a weak D match, TRBD1 (5 bases). This CDR3 is built from 14 residues. V gave up 0 bases and J gave up 7 bases, with 12 bases separating them. Germline CDR1 reads LGHNA; CDR2 reads YNFKEQ.

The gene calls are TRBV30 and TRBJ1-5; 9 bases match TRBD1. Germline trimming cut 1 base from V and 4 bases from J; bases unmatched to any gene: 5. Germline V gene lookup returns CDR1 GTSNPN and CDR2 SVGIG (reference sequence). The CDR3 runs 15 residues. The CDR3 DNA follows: TGTGCCTGGAGTGCGGACAGGGGAACTAATCAGCCCCAGCATTTT. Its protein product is CAWSADRGTNQPQHF.

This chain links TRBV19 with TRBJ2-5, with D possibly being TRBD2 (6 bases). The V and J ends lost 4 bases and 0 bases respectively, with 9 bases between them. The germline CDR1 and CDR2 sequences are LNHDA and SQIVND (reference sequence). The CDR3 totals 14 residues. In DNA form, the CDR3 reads TGTGCCAGTAGTAGGCCGGGGGACCAAGAGACCCAGTACTTC. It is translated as CASSRPGDQETQYF.

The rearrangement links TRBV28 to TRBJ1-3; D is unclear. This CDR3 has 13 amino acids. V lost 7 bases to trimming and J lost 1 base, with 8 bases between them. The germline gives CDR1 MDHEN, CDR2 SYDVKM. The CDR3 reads CASIWASGNTIYF. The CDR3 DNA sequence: TGTGCCAGCATTTGGGCATCTGGAAACACCATATATTTT.

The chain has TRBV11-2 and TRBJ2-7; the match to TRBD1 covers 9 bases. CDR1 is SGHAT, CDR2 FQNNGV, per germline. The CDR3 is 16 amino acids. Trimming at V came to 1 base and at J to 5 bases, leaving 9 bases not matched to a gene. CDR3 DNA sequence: TGTGCCAGCAGCTTAGGCCCCGGGACAGGGTCCGACGAGCAGTACTTC. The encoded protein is CASSLGPGTGSDEQYF.